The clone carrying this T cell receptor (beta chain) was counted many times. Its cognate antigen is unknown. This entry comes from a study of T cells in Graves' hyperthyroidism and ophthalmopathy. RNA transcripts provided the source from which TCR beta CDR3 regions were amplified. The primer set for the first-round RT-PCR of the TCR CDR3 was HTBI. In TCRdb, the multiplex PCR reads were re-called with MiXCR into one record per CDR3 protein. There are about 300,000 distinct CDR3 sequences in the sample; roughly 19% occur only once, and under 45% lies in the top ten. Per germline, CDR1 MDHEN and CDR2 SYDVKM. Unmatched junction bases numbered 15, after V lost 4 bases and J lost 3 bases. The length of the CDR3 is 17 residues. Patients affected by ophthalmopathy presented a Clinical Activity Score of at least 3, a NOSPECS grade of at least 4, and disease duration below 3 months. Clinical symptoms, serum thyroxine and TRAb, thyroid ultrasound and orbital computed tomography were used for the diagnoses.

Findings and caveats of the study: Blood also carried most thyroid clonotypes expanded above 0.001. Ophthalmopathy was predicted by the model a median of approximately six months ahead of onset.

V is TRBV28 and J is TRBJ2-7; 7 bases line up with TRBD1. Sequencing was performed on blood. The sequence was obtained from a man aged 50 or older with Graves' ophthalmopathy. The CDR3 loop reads CASSSYRGRGDFYEQYF. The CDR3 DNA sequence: TGTGCCAGCAGTTCGTACAGGGGACGTGGGGATTTCTACGAGCAGTACTTC.